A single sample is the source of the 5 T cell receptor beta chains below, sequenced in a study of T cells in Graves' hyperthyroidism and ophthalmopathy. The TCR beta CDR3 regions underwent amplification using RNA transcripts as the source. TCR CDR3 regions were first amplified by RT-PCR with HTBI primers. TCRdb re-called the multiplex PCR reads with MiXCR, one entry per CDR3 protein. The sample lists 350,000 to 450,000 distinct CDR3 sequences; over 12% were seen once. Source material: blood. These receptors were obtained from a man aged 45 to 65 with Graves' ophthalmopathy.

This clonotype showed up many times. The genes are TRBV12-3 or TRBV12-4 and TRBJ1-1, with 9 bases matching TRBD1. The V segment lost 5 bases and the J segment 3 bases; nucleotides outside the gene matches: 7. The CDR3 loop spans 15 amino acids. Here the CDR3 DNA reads TGTGCCAGCAGTAGACCGGGACAGGGTGACACTGAAGCTTTCTTT. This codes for CASSRPGQGDTEAFF.

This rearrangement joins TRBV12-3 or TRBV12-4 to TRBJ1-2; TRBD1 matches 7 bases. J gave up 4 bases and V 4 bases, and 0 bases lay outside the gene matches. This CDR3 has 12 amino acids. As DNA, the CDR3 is TGTGCCAGCAGTTCAGGGGGCTATGGCTACACCTTC. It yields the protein CASSSGGYGYTF.

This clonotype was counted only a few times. The CDR3 sequence is CASSHRDNNQPQHF. The CDR3 coding sequence is TGTGCCAGCAGCCACCGGGACAACAATCAGCCCCAGCATTTT. J is TRBJ1-5 and V is TRBV3-1, with D possibly matching TRBD1 (6 bases). The CDR3 spans 14 residues. The germline V and J ends were trimmed by 3 bases and 3 bases, with 9 bases remaining between them. Germline CDR1 LGHDT, CDR2 YNNKEL (reference sequence).

CDR3 sequence reads: CSVTLGAEKLFF. In DNA, the CDR3 is TGCAGCGTTACCTTGGGGGCCGAAAAACTGTTTTTT. V gene TRBV29-1 combines with J gene TRBJ1-4; possible D gene TRBD1, 6 bases. Trimming shortened V by 5 bases and J by 8 bases, and 12 bases separated the two germline ends. The V gene's germline CDR1 is SQVTM and CDR2 ANQGSEA. The CDR3 covers 12 residues. The full variable domain, rest sourced from reference TRBV29-1 and TRBJ1-4, is SAVISQKPSRDICQRGTSLTIQCQVDSQVTMMFWYRQQPGQSLTLIATANQGSEATYESGFVIDKFPISRPNLTFSTLTVSNMSPEDSSIYLCSVTLGAEKLFFGSGTQLSVL.

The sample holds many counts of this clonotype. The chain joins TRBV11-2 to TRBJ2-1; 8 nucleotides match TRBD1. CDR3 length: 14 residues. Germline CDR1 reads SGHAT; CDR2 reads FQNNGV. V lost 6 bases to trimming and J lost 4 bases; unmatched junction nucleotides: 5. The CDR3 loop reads CASSPGGGYNEQFF. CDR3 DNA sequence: TGTGCCAGCAGTCCAGGGGGCGGGTACAATGAGCAGTTCTTC.